This T cell receptor (beta chain) stems from a study of OX40 agonist ivuxolimab in advanced cancers. Study-wide context: The study treated patients with ivuxolimab, an agonistic anti-OX40 (CD134) antibody.

Using immunoSEQ multiplex PCR, the repertoire was profiled, and TCRdb retains in-frame clones only, with some absent. The table has about 71,000 clones, about 93% seen once. With respect to this clone: The antigen is undetermined.

Germline CDR1 MNHEY, CDR2 SVGAGI. There are 13 residues in the CDR3. Trimming removed 11 bases from V and 5 bases from J; junction bases left unmatched: 7. Overall study results and limits: Low normalized T-cell clonal expansion was also seen in some nonresponders. With doses of 0.1 to 3.0 mg/kg, CD4+ and CD8+ blood T cells had undergone clonal expansion by week 6.

V is TRBV6-5 and J is TRBJ2-1; TRBD1 agrees at 9 bases. This sample comprised CD4+ or CD8+ T cells sorted from blood, obtained in a trial of the OX40 agonist ivuxolimab. This receptor was taken from an adult with an advanced solid tumor such as melanoma, head and neck, liver or kidney cancer. CDR3 DNA sequence: TGTGCCGCCGGGACAGGGTTTCACAATGAGCAGTTCTTC. As protein: CAAGTGFHNEQFF.